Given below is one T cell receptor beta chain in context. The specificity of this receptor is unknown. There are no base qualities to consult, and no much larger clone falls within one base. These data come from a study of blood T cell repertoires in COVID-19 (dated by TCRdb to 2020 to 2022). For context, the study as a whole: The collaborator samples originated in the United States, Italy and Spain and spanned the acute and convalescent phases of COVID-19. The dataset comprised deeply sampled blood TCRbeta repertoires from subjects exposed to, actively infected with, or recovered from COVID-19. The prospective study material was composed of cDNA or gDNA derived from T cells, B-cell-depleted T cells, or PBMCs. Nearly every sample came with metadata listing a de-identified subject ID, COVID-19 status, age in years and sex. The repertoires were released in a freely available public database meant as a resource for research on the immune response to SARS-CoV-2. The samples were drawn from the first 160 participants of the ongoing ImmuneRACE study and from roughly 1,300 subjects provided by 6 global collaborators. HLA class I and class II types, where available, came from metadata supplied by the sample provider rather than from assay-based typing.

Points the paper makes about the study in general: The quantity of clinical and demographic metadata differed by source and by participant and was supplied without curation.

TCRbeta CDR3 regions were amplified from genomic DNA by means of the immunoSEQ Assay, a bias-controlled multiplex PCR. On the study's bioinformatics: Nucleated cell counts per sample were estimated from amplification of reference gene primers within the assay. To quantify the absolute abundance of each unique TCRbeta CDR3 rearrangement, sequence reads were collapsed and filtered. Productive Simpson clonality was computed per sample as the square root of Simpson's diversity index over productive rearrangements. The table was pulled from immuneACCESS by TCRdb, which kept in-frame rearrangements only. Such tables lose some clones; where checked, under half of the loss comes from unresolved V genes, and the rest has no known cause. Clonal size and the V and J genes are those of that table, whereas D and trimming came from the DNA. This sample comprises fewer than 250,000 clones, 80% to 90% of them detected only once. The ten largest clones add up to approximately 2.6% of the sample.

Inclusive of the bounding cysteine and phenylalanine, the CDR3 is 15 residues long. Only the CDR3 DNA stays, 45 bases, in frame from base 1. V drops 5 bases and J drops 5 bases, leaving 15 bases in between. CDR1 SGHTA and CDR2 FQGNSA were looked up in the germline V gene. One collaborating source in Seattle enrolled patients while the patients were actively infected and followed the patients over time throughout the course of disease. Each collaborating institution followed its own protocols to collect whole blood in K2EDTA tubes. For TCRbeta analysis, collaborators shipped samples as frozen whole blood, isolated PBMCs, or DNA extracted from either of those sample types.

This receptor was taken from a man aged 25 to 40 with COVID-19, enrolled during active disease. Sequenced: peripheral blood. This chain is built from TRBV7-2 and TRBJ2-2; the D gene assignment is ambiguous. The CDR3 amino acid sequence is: CASSAHDSGTGELFF. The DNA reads TGTGCCAGCAGCGCACATGATTCAGGAACCGGGGAGCTGTTTTTT.